One and the same sample provided the 2 T cell receptor beta chains below, sequenced in a study of cytomegalovirus exposure and HLA in healthy donors. Primers: 60 Vbeta forward and 13 Jbeta reverse. Some clones are missing from TCRdb's copy, which holds only in-frame ones; the method was immunoSEQ multiplex PCR. Of 200,000 or so clones listed, about four fifths are singletons. Source material: PBMCs. The receptors derive from a woman in her 30s in good health and CMV-seropositive.

The chain employs TRBV7-2 and TRBJ1-3; TRBD1 agrees at 7 bases. Germline assignment: CDR1 SGHTA and CDR2 FQGNSA. After removal of 5 bases from V and 4 bases from J, the junction contained 8 bases not matched to a gene. This CDR3 comprises 15 residues. The CDR3 sequence is CASSRPPGQGNTIYF. The CDR3, as DNA: TGTGCCAGCAGCAGACCACCGGGACAGGGAAACACCATATATTTT.

This rearrangement joins TRBV6-5 to TRBJ2-3, with TRBD2 identical over 7 bases. Per germline, CDR1 MNHEY and CDR2 SVGAGI. With 6 bases clipped from V and 2 bases from J, the junction kept 5 bases outside the gene matches. The CDR3 is 14 amino acids. The DNA of the CDR3 is TGTGCCAGCAGACCCCGGGGGGACACAGATACGCAGTATTTT. This translates into CASRPRGDTDTQYF.